The 7 T cell receptor beta chains presented below share a single source sample, sequenced in a study of blood T cell repertoires in COVID-19. Here immunoSEQ multiplex PCR was the method, and the copy in TCRdb shows in-frame clones only, minus some. The table has roughly 200,000 clones, roughly 88% seen once; the top ten hold roughly 3.5%. The sequencing sample was made of peripheral blood. The receptors here all came from a man aged 60 to 75 with acute or convalescent COVID-19.

The rearrangement links TRBV15 to TRBJ2-7, with 9 bases matching TRBD1. The CDR3 consists of 15 residues. After removal of 3 bases from V and 2 bases from J, the junction contained 5 bases not matched to a gene. Germline CDR1 is LNHNV and CDR2 is YYDKDF (reference sequence). The CDR3 spells CATSRGQGRTYEQYF. Written as DNA, the CDR3 is TGTGCCACCAGCAGGGGACAGGGTAGAACCTACGAGCAGTACTTC.

CDR3 DNA: TGTGCCAGCAGCTTGGCGGACAGGGTTAATTTGAGCAATCAGCCCCAGCATTTT. Translating gives CASSLADRVNLSNQPQHF. The chain is built from TRBV5-8 and TRBJ1-5, with TRBD1 matching 8 bases. V lost 0 bases and J lost 1; bases outside the gene matches: 9. Looked up from germline, CDR1 is SGHTS and CDR2 is YDEGEE. The CDR3 has 18 amino acids.

The chain joins TRBV3-1 (or the pseudogene TRBV3-2) to TRBJ1-1; D call uncertain. Germline V gene sequence: CDR1 LGHDT, CDR2 YNNKEL (reference sequence). This CDR3 region has 13 residues. The ends were cut back, 1 base at V and 1 base at J, with 4 bases in the middle. CDR3 protein: CASSQGRNTEAFF. Written as DNA, the CDR3 is TGTGCCAGCAGCCAAGGCAGGAACACTGAAGCTTTCTTT.

V gene TRBV28 combines with J gene TRBJ2-7; D remains unclear. This CDR3 region has 14 residues. Trimming shortened V by 5 bases and J by 2 bases, and 13 bases separated the two germline ends. CDR1 and CDR2 from the germline V gene are MDHEN and SYDVKM. In DNA form, the CDR3 reads TGTGCCAGCAGTGATGTAGGCGGTCCCTACGAGCAGTACTTC. It specifies CASSDVGGPYEQYF.

The rearrangement joins TRBV10-3 to TRBJ2-1, with 8 bases fitting TRBD1. From germline, CDR1 is ENHRY and CDR2 SYGVKD. The V and J ends lost 2 bases and 4 bases, in that order; junction bases with no gene match: 7. The CDR3 has 16 amino acids. CDR3 nucleotides: TGTGCCATCAGTGAGAGCCCACAGGGGGTTTACAATGAGCAGTTCTTC. Its protein is CAISESPQGVYNEQFF.

V is TRBV28 and J is TRBJ2-5; TRBD1 is a possible D gene (6 bases). This CDR3 spans 15 amino acids. V was clipped by 2 bases and J by 2 bases, with 12 bases between them. Germline lookup yields CDR1 MDHEN and CDR2 SYDVKM. The CDR3 nucleotides read TGTGCCAGCAGTTTAGAGGGACACCGTCAAGAGACCCAGTACTTC. Encoded protein: CASSLEGHRQETQYF. Combining the CDR3 with reference TRBV28 and TRBJ2-5 gives the whole variable domain DVKVTQSSRYLVKRTGEKVFLECVQDMDHENMFWYRQDPGLGLRLIYFSYDVKMKEKGDIPEGYSVSREKKERFSLILESASTNQTSMYLCASSLEGHRQETQYFGPGTRLLVL.

The chain employs TRBV6-1 and TRBJ2-2; D gene uncertain. Trimming cost V 1 base and J 6 bases, with 9 bases left between them. This CDR3 is built from 14 residues. Germline V lookup: CDR1 MNHNS, CDR2 SASEGT. In DNA, the CDR3 is TGTGCCAGCAGTGAAGGAACGGTGGCCGGGGAGCTGTTTTTT. Translating gives CASSEGTVAGELFF.